Listed below are T cell receptor beta chains from one sample, sequenced in a study of blood T cell repertoires in COVID-19. The protocol was immunoSEQ multiplex PCR, while the TCRdb copy is restricted to in-frame clones and leaves out a portion. The data show hundreds of thousands of clones, 88% seen once. Material: PBMCs or T cells enriched from blood (not recorded which). The receptors come from a woman in her thirties or forties with acute COVID-19. The CDR3 runs from the conserved cysteine through the conserved F or W. Fields, in order: J gene, D gene, V gene, clone size, CDR3 protein, CDR3 DNA. D genes are given only for firm matches. Clone sizes are given selectively: once, few, many, or a class where the clone is expanded.

J gene: TRBJ2-7
D gene: TRBD1
V gene: TRBV25-1
clone size: few
CDR3 protein: CASGWDRDYEQYF
CDR3 DNA: TGTGCCAGCGGCTGGGACAGGGACTACGAGCAGTACTTC

J gene: TRBJ1-1
D gene: -
V gene: TRBV15
clone size: -
CDR3 protein: CATSRAGMNTEAFF
CDR3 DNA: TGTGCCACCAGCAGAGCAGGGATGAACACTGAAGCTTTCTTT

J gene: TRBJ2-7
D gene: -
V gene: TRBV6-6
clone size: once
CDR3 protein: CASSYPDSTYEQYF
CDR3 DNA: TGTGCCAGCAGTTACCCGGACTCCACCTACGAGCAGTACTTC

J gene: TRBJ1-1
D gene: TRBD1
V gene: TRBV5-6
clone size: -
CDR3 protein: CASSVDRETEAFF
CDR3 DNA: TGTGCCAGCAGCGTGGACAGGGAAACTGAAGCTTTCTTT

J gene: TRBJ2-5
D gene: -
V gene: TRBV19
clone size: -
CDR3 protein: CASSVAGYGRNQETQYF
CDR3 DNA: TGTGCCAGTAGTGTCGCGGGGTACGGGAGAAACCAAGAGACCCAGTACTTC

J gene: TRBJ2-5
D gene: -
V gene: TRBV2
clone size: -
CDR3 protein: CASSDRRETQYF
CDR3 DNA: TGTGCCAGCAGTGATCGTCGAGAGACCCAGTACTTC

J gene: TRBJ2-5
D gene: -
V gene: TRBV6-5
clone size: -
CDR3 protein: CASKGGGAKTQYF
CDR3 DNA: TGTGCCAGCAAGGGTGGGGGGGCAAAGACCCAGTACTTC

J gene: TRBJ1-2
D gene: -
V gene: TRBV29-1
clone size: -
CDR3 protein: CSVEDQSRVGYTF
CDR3 DNA: TGCAGCGTTGAAGATCAGTCCCGGGTTGGCTACACCTTC

J gene: TRBJ1-1
D gene: -
V gene: TRBV7-9
clone size: once
CDR3 protein: CASSPPTFGRNTEAFF
CDR3 DNA: TGTGCCAGCAGCCCCCCGACATTTGGTCGGAACACTGAAGCTTTCTTT

J gene: TRBJ2-3
D gene: -
V gene: TRBV18
clone size: -
CDR3 protein: CASSGGRSTDTQYF
CDR3 DNA: TGTGCCAGCTCGGGGGGGCGCAGCACAGATACGCAGTATTTT

J gene: TRBJ2-4
D gene: TRBD1
V gene: TRBV5-1
clone size: -
CDR3 protein: CASSFIEGANIQYF
CDR3 DNA: TGCGCCAGCAGCTTTATCGAGGGGGCTAACATTCAGTACTTC

J gene: TRBJ1-1
D gene: TRBD1
V gene: TRBV2
clone size: few
CDR3 protein: CASSARDRNTEAFF
CDR3 DNA: TGTGCCAGCAGTGCTAGGGACAGGAACACTGAAGCTTTCTTT

J gene: TRBJ2-5
D gene: TRBD2
V gene: TRBV3-1/TRBV3-2
clone size: once
CDR3 protein: CASSQDPASGGGYQETQYF
CDR3 DNA: TGTGCCAGCAGCCAAGATCCGGCTAGCGGGGGGGGGTACCAAGAGACCCAGTACTTC

J gene: TRBJ1-5
D gene: TRBD1
V gene: TRBV6-6
clone size: -
CDR3 protein: CASSYGTGRQPQHF
CDR3 DNA: TGTGCCAGCAGTTACGGGACAGGGCGGCAGCCCCAGCATTTT

J gene: TRBJ1-4
D gene: -
V gene: TRBV12-1
clone size: -
CDR3 protein: CASSFALFRNEKLFF
CDR3 DNA: TGTGCCAGCAGCTTTGCGCTATTCCGGAATGAAAAACTGTTTTTT

J gene: TRBJ2-3
D gene: TRBD2
V gene: TRBV2
clone size: -
CDR3 protein: CASKVLAGMEGTQYF
CDR3 DNA: TGTGCCAGCAAGGTCCTAGCGGGGATGGAGGGTACGCAGTATTTT

J gene: TRBJ1-2
D gene: -
V gene: TRBV18
clone size: -
CDR3 protein: CASSPGQGLFYGYTF
CDR3 DNA: TGTGCCAGCTCACCTGGGCAGGGGCTATTCTATGGCTACACCTTC

J gene: TRBJ1-5
D gene: -
V gene: TRBV7-8
clone size: -
CDR3 protein: CASSLFPILRQPQHF
CDR3 DNA: TGTGCCAGCAGCTTATTTCCTATACTTCGTCAGCCCCAGCATTTT

J gene: TRBJ1-2
D gene: TRBD1
V gene: TRBV4-1
clone size: -
CDR3 protein: CASSQGDREAYGYTF
CDR3 DNA: TGCGCCAGCAGCCAGGGGGACAGGGAGGCCTATGGCTACACCTTC

J gene: TRBJ1-5
D gene: -
V gene: TRBV11-2
clone size: -
CDR3 protein: CASSFGEGQPQHF
CDR3 DNA: TGTGCCAGCAGCTTCGGAGAGGGACAGCCCCAGCATTTT

J gene: TRBJ2-2
D gene: TRBD1
V gene: TRBV9
clone size: -
CDR3 protein: CASNNNRDSFNTGELFF
CDR3 DNA: TGTGCCAGCAACAATAACCGGGACAGTTTCAACACCGGGGAGCTGTTTTTT

J gene: TRBJ1-6
D gene: -
V gene: TRBV9
clone size: -
CDR3 protein: CASSSRQAGSSPLHF
CDR3 DNA: TGTGCCAGCAGCTCCCGACAGGCAGGGAGTTCACCCCTCCACTTT

J gene: TRBJ1-1
D gene: -
V gene: TRBV29-1
clone size: few
CDR3 protein: CSVEDRGGSRSEAFF
CDR3 DNA: TGCAGCGTTGAAGATAGAGGGGGTTCTAGGTCTGAAGCTTTCTTT

J gene: TRBJ1-2
D gene: -
V gene: TRBV9
clone size: -
CDR3 protein: CASSVGPHHGYTF
CDR3 DNA: TGTGCCAGCAGCGTAGGGCCACACCATGGCTACACCTTC

J gene: TRBJ2-6
D gene: TRBD1
V gene: TRBV18
clone size: -
CDR3 protein: CASSESQGAGANVLTF
CDR3 DNA: TGTGCCAGCTCTGAGTCGCAGGGGGCTGGGGCCAACGTCCTGACTTTC

J gene: TRBJ1-5
D gene: -
V gene: TRBV27
clone size: once
CDR3 protein: CASSFLGTGGNQPQHF
CDR3 DNA: TGTGCCAGCAGTTTCCTCGGGACGGGGGGCAATCAGCCCCAGCATTTT

J gene: TRBJ2-5
D gene: TRBD2
V gene: TRBV19
clone size: -
CDR3 protein: CASSLLAGVRETQYF
CDR3 DNA: TGTGCCAGTAGCCTACTAGCGGGGGTGCGAGAGACCCAGTACTTC

J gene: TRBJ1-5
D gene: -
V gene: TRBV15
clone size: many
CDR3 protein: CATSRDSTEHQPQHF
CDR3 DNA: TGTGCCACCAGCAGAGATTCGACTGAACATCAGCCCCAGCATTTT

J gene: TRBJ2-7
D gene: -
V gene: TRBV2
clone size: -
CDR3 protein: CASSEGQSISYEQYF
CDR3 DNA: TGTGCCAGCAGTGAAGGACAGTCTATCAGCTACGAGCAGTACTTC

J gene: TRBJ2-1
D gene: -
V gene: TRBV6-5
clone size: once
CDR3 protein: CASSLAGSLNEQFF
CDR3 DNA: TGTGCCAGCAGTCTGGCGGGGAGTTTAAATGAGCAGTTCTTC

J gene: TRBJ1-1
D gene: -
V gene: TRBV19
clone size: -
CDR3 protein: CASSAGGTEAFF
CDR3 DNA: TGTGCCAGTTCGGCGGGGGGCACTGAAGCTTTCTTT

J gene: TRBJ2-7
D gene: TRBD2
V gene: TRBV5-1
clone size: once
CDR3 protein: CASSPGTSRERWYF
CDR3 DNA: TGCGCCAGCAGCCCAGGGACTAGCCGCGAGAGGTGGTACTTC

J gene: TRBJ2-5
D gene: -
V gene: TRBV6-5
clone size: -
CDR3 protein: CASSPKGAGRETQYF
CDR3 DNA: TGTGCCAGCAGTCCGAAAGGGGCCGGCCGGGAGACCCAGTACTTC

J gene: TRBJ1-2
D gene: TRBD1
V gene: TRBV6-1
clone size: -
CDR3 protein: CASSEQTGSNYGYTF
CDR3 DNA: TGTGCCAGCAGTGAGCAGACAGGGTCGAACTATGGCTACACCTTC

J gene: TRBJ1-4
D gene: -
V gene: TRBV30
clone size: -
CDR3 protein: CAWSVPTGTNEKLFF
CDR3 DNA: TGTGCCTGGAGTGTACCGACAGGAACTAATGAAAAACTGTTTTTT

J gene: TRBJ1-3
D gene: -
V gene: TRBV20-1
clone size: -
CDR3 protein: CSASWSTGNTIYF
CDR3 DNA: TGCAGTGCTAGTTGGAGTACGGGAAACACCATATATTTT

J gene: TRBJ2-5
D gene: TRBD2
V gene: TRBV5-4
clone size: -
CDR3 protein: CASSTSGGSWETQYF
CDR3 DNA: TGTGCCAGCAGCACCTCCGGGGGGTCCTGGGAGACCCAGTACTTC

J gene: TRBJ1-2
D gene: TRBD1
V gene: TRBV7-9
clone size: -
CDR3 protein: CASSGQGMGGYTF
CDR3 DNA: TGTGCCAGCAGCGGACAGGGGATGGGTGGCTACACCTTC

J gene: TRBJ1-5
D gene: -
V gene: TRBV19
clone size: -
CDR3 protein: CASSIRAGVIQPQHF
CDR3 DNA: TGTGCCAGTAGTATCCGGGCGGGGGTGATTCAGCCCCAGCATTTT

J gene: TRBJ1-5
D gene: TRBD1
V gene: TRBV18
clone size: -
CDR3 protein: CASSRDRDQPQHF
CDR3 DNA: TGTGCCAGCTCGCGGGACAGGGATCAGCCCCAGCATTTT

J gene: TRBJ2-5
D gene: -
V gene: TRBV5-6
clone size: -
CDR3 protein: CASSFGWLQETQYF
CDR3 DNA: TGTGCCAGCAGCTTCGGGTGGTTACAAGAGACCCAGTACTTC

J gene: TRBJ1-5
D gene: -
V gene: TRBV2
clone size: -
CDR3 protein: CASLSPTGNQPQHF
CDR3 DNA: TGTGCCAGCCTATCCCCCACCGGCAATCAGCCCCAGCATTTT

J gene: TRBJ2-2
D gene: TRBD2
V gene: TRBV4-2
clone size: -
CDR3 protein: CASSQDPSGGVGGELFF
CDR3 DNA: TGTGCCAGCAGCCAAGATCCTAGCGGGGGCGTGGGCGGGGAGCTGTTTTTT

J gene: TRBJ2-5
D gene: TRBD1
V gene: TRBV19
clone size: -
CDR3 protein: CASSRRTGSQETQYF
CDR3 DNA: TGTGCCAGTAGTCGGCGGACAGGGAGTCAAGAGACCCAGTACTTC

J gene: TRBJ2-5
D gene: -
V gene: TRBV30
clone size: -
CDR3 protein: CAWSRTDQETQYF
CDR3 DNA: TGTGCCTGGAGCCGGACAGATCAAGAGACCCAGTACTTC

J gene: TRBJ1-2
D gene: -
V gene: TRBV19
clone size: -
CDR3 protein: CASSTLNYGYTF
CDR3 DNA: TGTGCCAGTAGTACCCTTAACTATGGCTACACCTTC

J gene: TRBJ2-1
D gene: -
V gene: TRBV6-5
clone size: -
CDR3 protein: CASSRANEQFF
CDR3 DNA: TGTGCCAGCAGCCGAGCCAATGAGCAGTTCTTC

J gene: TRBJ1-1
D gene: -
V gene: TRBV2
clone size: -
CDR3 protein: CASSVPFGGSVNTEAFF
CDR3 DNA: TGTGCCAGCAGTGTTCCCTTTGGAGGTTCCGTGAACACTGAAGCTTTCTTT